Sequencing of this T cell receptor beta chain was carried out in a study of T cell responses to AZD1222 COVID-19 vaccine. TCRdb's copy holds only in-frame clones and misses some; the assay was immunoSEQ multiplex PCR. The sample has over 100,000 clones; over 75% are singletons. This clone appeared once. This CDR3 is 14 amino acids long. Germline assignment: CDR1 SGDLS and CDR2 YYNGEE. The V end was cut by 1 base, the J end by 7 bases, with 13 bases between. This sample comprised peripheral blood, obtained on day 0 of AZD1222 vaccination. The clonotype originates from an adult in good health. This chain joins TRBV9 and TRBJ2-3; a possible D gene is TRBD2 (7 bases). CDR3 residues: CASSVRGGPNTQYF. The CDR3 DNA sequence: TGTGCCAGCAGCGTAAGGGGGGGGCCGAATACGCAGTATTTT.